These 28 T cell receptor beta chains share one sample of origin, sequenced in a study of shared clonotypes between healthy human individuals. The table came from immunoSEQ multiplex PCR; TCRdb's copy has only in-frame clones and leaves some out. The sample shows a few million clones, 93% of them seen only once. The sequenced sample consisted of naive CD4+ T cells from PBMCs. Subset specified: CD45RA+ positively selected. The receptors originated from a man aged 18 to 30 in good health. Some clones in this sample may be carry-over from other donors' samples.

The chain is built from TRBV7-6 and TRBJ2-7; D may be TRBD1 (6 bases). The germline gives CDR1 SGHVS, CDR2 FNYEAQ. With 4 bases removed from V and 3 bases from J, the gap between germline ends came to 13 bases. The CDR3 totals 14 residues. This CDR3 reads CASSSSVDSYEQYF. In DNA form, the CDR3 reads TGTGCCAGCAGCTCTAGTGTGGACAGCTACGAGCAGTACTTC. The full variable domain, its missing parts supplied by reference TRBV7-6 and TRBJ2-7, is GAGVSQSPRYKVTKRGQDVALRCDPISGHVSLYWYRQALGQGPEFLTYFNYEAQQDKSGLPNDRFSAERPEGSISTLTIQRTEQRDSAMYRCASSSSVDSYEQYFGPGTRLTVT.

The chain couples TRBV15 to TRBJ1-5; the D gene is possibly TRBD1 (5 bases). Per the germline V gene, CDR1 is LNHNV and CDR2 is YYDKDF (reference sequence). V lost 0 bases to trimming and J lost 5 bases, with 14 bases between them. This CDR3 is 16 amino acids long. As DNA, the CDR3 is TGTGCCACCAGCAGAGAAGCCCAGGGTGAGGATCAGCCCCAGCATTTT. Encoded protein: CATSREAQGEDQPQHF.

The rearrangement links TRBV25-1 to TRBJ2-6; 8 bases map to TRBD1. The CDR3 sequence is 16 residues long. The junction had 6 bases not matched to a gene; V was cut back by 4 bases and J by 4 bases. The germline CDR1 and CDR2 sequences are MGHDK and SYGVNS. This chain's CDR3 is CASSVQGAAGANVLTF. The CDR3 nucleotides read TGTGCCAGCAGTGTTCAGGGGGCGGCAGGGGCCAACGTCCTGACTTTC.

J is TRBJ1-1 and V is TRBV7-2; 8 nucleotides match TRBD1. The junction had 8 bases not matched to a gene; V was cut back by 3 bases and J by 5 bases. The CDR3 has 15 residues. From germline, CDR1 is SGHTA and CDR2 FQGNSA. Written as DNA, the CDR3 is TGTGCCAGCAGCTTGGTCGGACAGGGCTGGACTGAAGCTTTCTTT. It is translated as CASSLVGQGWTEAFF.

The rearrangement joins TRBV19 to TRBJ1-4; D perhaps matches TRBD1 (5 bases). Trimming removed 0 bases at V and 5 bases at J, with 19 bases between. CDR3 length: 18 residues. Germline V lookup: CDR1 LNHDA, CDR2 SQIVND (reference sequence). The CDR3, as DNA: TGTGCCAGTAGTATAGATCGGCGGGCGTCCAGGGTGAATGAAAAACTGTTTTTT. Residues: CASSIDRRASRVNEKLFF.

The sample holds one count of this clone. The chain joins TRBV10-3 to TRBJ2-7, with D perhaps TRBD2 (6 bases). The ends were cut back, 0 bases at V and 3 bases at J, with 12 bases in the middle. Germline values: CDR1 ENHRY, CDR2 SYGVKD. The CDR3 consists of 15 residues. In DNA, the CDR3 is TGTGCCATCAGTGAGTCCGGAGGGACCGGCTACGAGCAGTACTTC. This codes for CAISESGGTGYEQYF.

The chain has TRBV11-2 and TRBJ1-4, with D maybe TRBD1 (6 bases). V was clipped by 6 bases and J by 5 bases, with 19 bases between them. CDR3 size: 16 residues. Germline loops: CDR1 SGHAT, CDR2 FQNNGV. CDR3 region: CASRPKGGGGNEKLFF. In nucleotides, the CDR3 is TGTGCCAGCAGACCTAAGGGCGGAGGGGGGAATGAAAAACTGTTTTTT.

V usage is TRBV7-6 and J usage is TRBJ1-1; D unresolved. CDR3 length: 15 residues. Germline CDR1 reads SGHVS; CDR2 reads FNYEAQ. Trimming removed 5 bases at V and 1 base at J, with 14 bases between. CDR3 loop: CASSQEVYANTEAFF. The CDR3 DNA reads TGTGCCAGCAGCCAGGAGGTTTATGCGAACACTGAAGCTTTCTTT. The complete variable domain, with remaining parts taken from reference TRBV7-6 and TRBJ1-1, reads GAGVSQSPRYKVTKRGQDVALRCDPISGHVSLYWYRQALGQGPEFLTYFNYEAQQDKSGLPNDRFSAERPEGSISTLTIQRTEQRDSAMYRCASSQEVYANTEAFFGQGTRLTVV.

V usage is TRBV5-1 and J usage is TRBJ2-1; 10 bases line up with TRBD2. The J segment lost 1 base and the V segment lost 7 bases, leaving 11 bases of the junction unmatched. CDR1 SGHRS and CDR2 YFSETQ come from the germline V gene. The CDR3 loop spans 17 amino acids. The CDR3 sequence: CASHFTLAGVSYNEQFF. Here the CDR3 DNA reads TGCGCCAGCCACTTTACGCTAGCGGGAGTGTCCTACAATGAGCAGTTCTTC.

Remarks on this clone: This same CDR3 is encoded by further DNA sequences in the sample. The chain joins TRBV28 to TRBJ2-7; 9 bases are shared with TRBD2. Germline assignment: CDR1 MDHEN and CDR2 SYDVKM. Trimming removed 7 bases from V and 2 bases from J; junction bases left unmatched: 6. The CDR3 extends over 14 amino acids. The CDR3 DNA reads as TGTGCCAGCAAGGGGCTAGCGGGGCCCTACGAGCAGTACTTC. It encodes CASKGLAGPYEQYF.

The chain uses TRBV5-4 and TRBJ1-3, with no clear D. Looked up from germline, CDR1 is SGHNT and CDR2 is YYREEE (reference sequence). V was trimmed by 0 bases and J by 0 bases, leaving 10 bases between them. The CDR3 contains 16 residues. CDR3 in amino acids: CASSLGGGVSGNTIYF. As DNA, the CDR3 is TGTGCCAGCAGCTTGGGCGGAGGCGTCTCTGGAAACACCATATATTTT.

The J gene is TRBJ1-5, the V gene TRBV28, with D hard to call. The CDR3 runs to 15 residues. With 5 bases removed from V and 5 bases from J, the gap between germline ends came to 16 bases. Germline V lookup: CDR1 MDHEN, CDR2 SYDVKM. CDR3 bases: TGTGCCAGCAGTCCCCGGACCCTCCGCGATCAGCCCCAGCATTTT. It translates to CASSPRTLRDQPQHF.

This clone has only a few counts. CDR3 DNA sequence: TGTGCCACCAGCAGAGCCCGGTTTAATCAGCCCCAGCATTTT. It specifies CATSRARFNQPQHF. This chain links TRBV15 with TRBJ1-5; D call uncertain. The CDR3 is 14 residues long. Per germline, CDR1 LNHNV and CDR2 YYDKDF (reference sequence). V dropped 1 base and J dropped 4 bases, with 8 bases sitting between them. Drawing the rest from reference TRBV15 and TRBJ1-5, the complete variable domain is DAMVIQNPRYQVTQFGKPVTLSCSQTLNHNVMYWYQQKSSQAPKLLFHYYDKDFNNEADTPDNFQSRRPNTSFCFLDIRSPGLGDTAMYLCATSRARFNQPQHFGDGTRLSIL.

The chain links TRBV10-3 to TRBJ1-5, with D possibly TRBD1 on 6 matching bases. Germline-derived CDR1 and CDR2 are ENHRY and SYGVKD. The CDR3 runs to 15 residues. Trimming pared 6 bases from V and 4 bases from J, leaving 16 bases between. As DNA, the CDR3 is TGTGCCATCAGGCGGGACATCGGCCCAAATCAGCCCCAGCATTTT. Protein product: CAIRRDIGPNQPQHF.

The chain joins TRBV6-1 to TRBJ2-3, with TRBD1 matching 8 bases. V gave up 4 bases and J gave up 4 bases; unmatched junction bases: 4. The CDR3 is made up of 14 amino acids. The germline CDR1 and CDR2 sequences are MNHNS and SASEGT. CDR3 sequence reads: CASSAPGGSDTQYF. CDR3 sequence (DNA): TGTGCCAGCAGTGCCCCAGGGGGCTCAGATACGCAGTATTTT.

This clone was seen only once. The chain recombines TRBV5-3 with TRBJ2-7, with TRBD1 matching over 7 bases. TRBV5-3 qualifies as an ORF whose function is uncertain. Trimming at V came to 9 bases and at J to 7 bases, leaving 13 bases not matched to a gene. The CDR3 has 13 residues. Here the CDR3 reads CATSRGCVWEQYF. CDR3 bases: TGTGCCACCTCCAGGGGGTGCGTTTGGGAGCAGTACTTC.

With respect to this clone: This sample includes further DNA sequences coding for the same CDR3. The DNA of the CDR3 is TGTGCCAGCAGAGGGGACAATGAGCAGTTCTTC. Translation gives CASRGDNEQFF. The chain has TRBV2 and TRBJ2-1; perhaps TRBD1 as D (5 bases). The CDR3 consists of 11 residues. Trimming left V 6 bases short and J 5 bases short, with 5 bases between. Germline CDR1 is SNHLY and CDR2 is FYNNEI.

This chain links TRBV5-1 with TRBJ1-2; tentatively, D is TRBD1 (6 bases). The CDR3 extends over 13 amino acids. Trimming took 6 bases from V and 8 from J, leaving 17 bases between them. Germline CDR1 and CDR2: SGHRS and YFSETQ. The CDR3 region is CASTQGGARGYTF. The CDR3 region has the DNA TGCGCCAGCACCCAAGGGGGGGCGCGGGGCTACACCTTC.

The V call is TRBV7-2, the J call TRBJ2-7; 10 bases match TRBD2. CDR3 size: 14 residues. Germline CDR1 reads SGHTA; CDR2 reads FQGNSA. Unmatched junction bases numbered 7, after V lost 5 bases and J lost 6 bases. The CDR3 is CASSPQGLATEQYF. DNA of the CDR3: TGTGCCAGCAGCCCTCAGGGACTAGCGACCGAGCAGTACTTC.

This rearrangement joins TRBV6-6 to TRBJ1-4, with 7 bases fitting TRBD1. CDR1 is MNHNY and CDR2 is SVGAGI in the germline V gene (reference sequence). J gave up 7 bases and V 7 bases, and 9 bases lay outside the gene matches. The length of the CDR3 is 14 residues. CDR3: CASIARGLGEKLFF. In DNA form, the CDR3 reads TGTGCCAGCATAGCGAGGGGGCTTGGTGAAAAACTGTTTTTT.

A word on this clone: Other DNA variants within this sample encode the same CDR3. This chain uses TRBV5-1 with TRBJ2-6, with D tentatively TRBD1 (6 bases). The CDR3 spans 16 residues. V lost 0 bases and J lost 1, with 8 bases in between. Germline CDR1 SGHRS, CDR2 YFSETQ. CDR3 nucleotides: TGCGCCAGCAGCTTGGACACAGGGTCTGGGGCCAACGTCCTGACTTTC. Protein product: CASSLDTGSGANVLTF.

The chain combines TRBV20-1 with TRBJ2-4; D gene uncertain. The CDR3 extends over 11 amino acids. Germline V gene lookup returns CDR1 DFQATT and CDR2 SNEGSKA (reference sequence). V was clipped by 1 base and J by 4 bases, with 2 bases between them. CDR3 nucleotide sequence: TGCAGTGCTAGAGGAAAAAACATTCAGTACTTC. Protein sequence: CSARGKNIQYF.

The V call is TRBV6-1, the J call TRBJ2-1; the D is unclear. The CDR3 covers 13 residues. CDR1 and CDR2 (germline): MNHNS, SASEGT. The V end lost 5 bases, the J end lost 10 bases, and 15 bases lay between the germline ends. CDR3 amino acids: CASSKSVTPEQFF. The CDR3 DNA is TGTGCCAGCAGTAAAAGCGTCACTCCGGAGCAGTTCTTC.

The J gene is TRBJ1-3, the V gene TRBV7-8, with 8 bases matching TRBD1. V was clipped by 5 bases and J by 5 bases; unmatched bases: 11. The CDR3 loop spans 16 amino acids. Germline V lookup: CDR1 SGHVS, CDR2 FQNEAQ. CDR3 DNA: TGTGCCAGCAGCCTGCCCGGACAGGGATATCGAAACACCATATATTTT. Translation gives CASSLPGQGYRNTIYF.

This chain connects TRBV14 to TRBJ1-1, with a tentative D call TRBD1 (5 bases). The CDR3 spans 12 residues. V lost 4 bases and J lost 7, with 10 bases in between. From germline, CDR1 is SGHDN and CDR2 FVKESK. The chain's CDR3 is CASSRDWNEAFF. The CDR3 nucleotides read TGTGCCAGCAGCCGGGACTGGAATGAAGCTTTCTTT.

The chain employs TRBV9 and TRBJ1-3, with D unclear. Germline V gene sequence: CDR1 SGDLS, CDR2 YYNGEE. Trimming took 0 bases from V and 4 from J, leaving 17 bases between them. The CDR3 loop spans 17 amino acids. The DNA for the CDR3 is TGTGCCAGCAGCGTAGAAGTGGACGGAAGCTTCGGAAACACCATATATTTT. This codes for CASSVEVDGSFGNTIYF. The entire variable domain, with the rest obtained from reference TRBV9 and TRBJ1-3, is as follows: DSGVTQTPKHLITATGQRVTLRCSPRSGDLSVYWYQQSLDQGLQFLIQYYNGEERAKGNILERFSAQQFPDLHSELNLSSLELGDSALYFCASSVEVDGSFGNTIYFGEGSWLTVV.

V is TRBV28 and J is TRBJ2-4; D not resolved. The CDR3 has 16 amino acids. V was trimmed by 4 bases and J by 0 bases, leaving 13 bases between them. The V gene's germline CDR1 is MDHEN and CDR2 SYDVKM. This CDR3 is CASSWPRALAKNIQYF. The CDR3 DNA is TGTGCCAGCAGTTGGCCTAGGGCCTTAGCCAAAAACATTCAGTACTTC.

In this sample, this clone turned up a few times. The chain employs TRBV28 and TRBJ2-7; D may be TRBD1 or TRBD2 (7 bases each). The CDR3 contains 16 residues. CDR1 is MDHEN, CDR2 SYDVKM, per germline. V lost 6 bases and J lost 4, with 22 bases in between. In DNA, the CDR3 is TGTGCCAGCAGCATTATGCGGACTAGGGGGCCATACGAGCAGTACTTC. Its translation is CASSIMRTRGPYEQYF.